This T cell receptor (beta chain) emerged from a study of blood T cells in healthy people across ages. Primers used in a second PCR of about 7 to 12 cycles were a sample-barcoded 5' primer and a J-beta primer mix. Every sample gave at least 2.5 million paired-end reads containing CDR3. TCRdb processed the 5' RACE reads anew with MiXCR; each CDR3 protein has one entry. The sample has nearly 800,000 distinct CDR3 sequences, around 25% seen once. Donors were healthy Caucasian individuals from Russia aged about 6 to 90. The study, taken as a whole, reports: In the absence of known donor CMV status, changes in expanded clonotypes were possibly confounded.

As concerns this clonotype: What it binds is unknown.

Germline lookup yields CDR1 DFQATT and CDR2 SNEGSKA (reference sequence). V lost 0 bases and J lost 12, with 17 bases in between. The CDR3 is 13 amino acids. This sample was also put to use in a study of T cells of mothers and their children. As that study records: Whether related or unrelated, pairs show similar shaping of TCR recombination output by thymic selection.

The source material was blood. The clonotype was recovered from a boy aged 5-17 years in good health. The V and J genes are TRBV20-1 and TRBJ1-1, with D possibly being TRBD1 (6 bases). The CDR3 protein is CSARDDQGTWPFF. The CDR3 coding sequence is TGCAGTGCTAGAGATGACCAGGGGACGTGGCCTTTCTTT.